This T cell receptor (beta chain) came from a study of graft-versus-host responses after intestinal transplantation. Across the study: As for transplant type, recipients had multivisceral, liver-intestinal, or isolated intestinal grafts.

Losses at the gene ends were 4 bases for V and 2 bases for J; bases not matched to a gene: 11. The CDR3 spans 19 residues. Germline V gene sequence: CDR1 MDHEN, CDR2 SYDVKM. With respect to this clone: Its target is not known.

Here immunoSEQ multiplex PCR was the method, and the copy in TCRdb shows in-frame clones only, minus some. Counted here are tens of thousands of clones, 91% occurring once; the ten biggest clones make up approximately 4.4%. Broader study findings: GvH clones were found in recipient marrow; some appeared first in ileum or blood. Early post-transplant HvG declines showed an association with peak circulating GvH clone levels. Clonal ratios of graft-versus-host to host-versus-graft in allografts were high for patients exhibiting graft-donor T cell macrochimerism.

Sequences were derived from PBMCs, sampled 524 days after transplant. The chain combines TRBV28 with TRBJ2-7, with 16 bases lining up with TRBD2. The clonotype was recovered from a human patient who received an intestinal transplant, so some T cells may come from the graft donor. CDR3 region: CASSSFPGTSGRAAYEQYF. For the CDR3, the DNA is TGTGCCAGCAGTTCGTTCCCCGGGACTAGCGGGAGGGCCGCCTACGAGCAGTACTTC.